These 24 T cell receptor beta chains came from one sample sequenced in a study of CD8+ T cells in alopecia areata. RNA was isolated and reverse transcribed to cDNA, the sequencing template. Clones were sequenced by immunoSEQ multiplex PCR, and TCRdb holds only the in-frame ones, with some missing. The table lists about 130,000 clones, 45% to 60% of them singletons. As for treatment: oral pan-JAK inhibitor, 5-10 mg twice daily. This specimen consisted of CD8+ T cells sorted from blood, obtained at week 4, from a patient treated with tofacitinib. These receptor sequences come from a human donor with alopecia areata.

The V call is TRBV5-1, the J call TRBJ2-3; D possibly matches TRBD1 or TRBD2 (6 bases each). Trimming left V 3 bases short and J 3 bases short, with 17 bases between. Germline lookup yields CDR1 SGHRS and CDR2 YFSETQ. This CDR3 has 16 amino acids. The CDR3 region is CASSWEIRGLTDTQYF. DNA of the CDR3: TGCGCCAGCAGCTGGGAGATCCGGGGGCTGACAGATACGCAGTATTTT. Drawing the rest from reference TRBV5-1 and TRBJ2-3, the complete variable domain is KAGVTQTPRYLIKTRGQQVTLSCSPISGHRSVSWYQQTPGQGLQFLFEYFSETQRNKGNFPGRFSGRQFSNSRSEMNVSTLELGDSALYLCASSWEIRGLTDTQYFGPGTRLTVL.

The V call is TRBV29-1, the J call TRBJ2-3; possibly TRBD1 for D (5 bases). Deletions cut 6 bases from V and 2 bases from J, with 12 bases between. This CDR3 is 13 amino acids long. CDR1 is SQVTM and CDR2 is ANQGSEA in the germline V gene. CDR3 region: CSVASDNTDTQYF. The CDR3 DNA reads TGCAGCGTCGCCTCGGACAACACAGATACGCAGTATTTT.

This sequence joins TRBV6-4 and TRBJ2-1; the D gene is possibly TRBD2 (5 bases). The CDR3 contains 15 residues. Between the trimmed V and J ends, which lost 0 bases and 0 bases, there was a span of 6 bases. Germline CDR1 MRHNA, CDR2 SNTAGT. CDR3 bases: TGTGCCAGCAGTGACTCGAGCGGCTCCTACAATGAGCAGTTCTTC. This sequence encodes CASSDSSGSYNEQFF.

The sample holds a few counts of this clone. This sequence joins TRBV13 and TRBJ2-7; D unclear. Trimming shortened V by 2 bases and J by 3 bases, and 8 bases separated the two germline ends. The CDR3 is 13 amino acids. Germline lookup yields CDR1 PRHDT and CDR2 FYEKMQ (reference sequence). Here the CDR3 reads CASSLSYGYEQYF. The CDR3 DNA follows: TGTGCCAGCAGCTTATCCTACGGCTACGAGCAGTACTTC.

The chain is built from TRBV6-5 and TRBJ2-1; possibly TRBD1 for D (5 bases). Between the trimmed V and J ends, which lost 4 bases and 14 bases, there was a span of 18 bases. CDR1 MNHEY and CDR2 SVGAGI come from the germline V gene. This CDR3 contains 13 residues. The CDR3 protein is CASSSDLREGEFF. As DNA, the CDR3 is TGTGCCAGCAGTTCCGATCTCAGGGAAGGGGAGTTCTTC.

The rearrangement links TRBV2 to TRBJ2-7, with D possibly called TRBD1 or TRBD2 (7 bases each). The CDR3 runs to 16 residues. V lost 0 bases, J lost 3 bases, and 15 bases lay in between. Germline values: CDR1 SNHLY, CDR2 FYNNEI. CDR3 coding DNA: TGTGCCAGCAGTGAAGCCTGGGAGGGGGCCCACTACGAGCAGTACTTC. Its translation is CASSEAWEGAHYEQYF.

CDR3 region: CASSFGSDTQYF. As DNA, the CDR3 is TGTGCCAGCAGCTTTGGCTCTGATACGCAGTATTTT. V gene TRBV7-9 combines with J gene TRBJ2-3, with unresolved D. From germline, CDR1 is SEHNR and CDR2 FQNEAQ (reference sequence). This CDR3 contains 12 residues. The V end was cut by 3 bases, the J end by 6 bases, with 7 bases between. Variable domain in full (rest from reference TRBV7-9 and TRBJ2-3): DTGVSQNPRHKITKRGQNVTFRCDPISEHNRLYWYRQTLGQGPEFLTYFQNEAQLEKSRLLSDRFSAERPKGSFSTLEIQRTEQGDSAMYLCASSFGSDTQYFGPGTRLTVL.

V and J are TRBV10-3 and TRBJ2-2; D gene ambiguous. Trimming pared 3 bases from V and 7 bases from J, leaving 3 bases between. The germline V gene has CDR1 ENHRY and CDR2 SYGVKD. The CDR3 runs to 11 residues. CDR3: CAISDVGELFF. Here the CDR3 DNA reads TGTGCCATCAGTGACGTCGGGGAGCTGTTTTTT.

The rearrangement links TRBV27 to TRBJ2-1, with D possibly being TRBD1 or TRBD2 (6 bases each). Germline V gives CDR1 MNHEY, CDR2 SMNVEV (reference sequence). The CDR3 spans 13 residues. Trimming removed 7 bases at V and 3 bases at J, with 10 bases between. The CDR3 sequence is CASNGGRYNEQFF. The CDR3 DNA reads as TGTGCCAGCAACGGGGGCCGCTACAATGAGCAGTTCTTC.

Only one count was recorded for this clone. The chain joins TRBV4-2 to TRBJ2-2, with D tentatively TRBD2 (6 bases). The CDR3 covers 16 residues. Germline CDR1 is LGHNA and CDR2 is YNFKEQ. Trimming cost V 8 bases and J 0 bases, with 16 bases left between them. CDR3 region: CASSGWGVTNTGELFF. The CDR3 coding sequence is TGTGCCAGCTCCGGTTGGGGGGTAACGAACACCGGGGAGCTGTTTTTT.

This clone was seen only a few times. A far larger clone is only one base removed, so a read error is likely. The same CDR3 can be traced to other DNA sequences in this sample. The chain uses TRBV7-9 and TRBJ2-5; TRBD2 aligns across 9 bases. The CDR3 consists of 16 residues. The germline gives CDR1 SEHNR, CDR2 FQNEAQ (reference sequence). The V segment lost 5 bases and the J segment 4 bases; nucleotides outside the gene matches: 11. The CDR3 DNA follows: TGTGCCAGCAGCCTACTCGCCGGCGGGGGGGGAGAGACCCAGTACTTC. Residues: CASSLLAGGGGETQYF.

The chain recombines TRBV5-6 with TRBJ2-1; D uncertain. The CDR3 has 13 amino acids. Germline values: CDR1 SGHDT, CDR2 YYEEEE. The V gene lost 4 bases and the J gene lost 3 bases, with 8 bases spanning the gap. The CDR3 protein is CASSTDGYNEQFF. In nucleotides, the CDR3 is TGTGCCAGCAGCACGGACGGCTACAATGAGCAGTTCTTC.

The chain couples TRBV27 to TRBJ1-2; 11 bases fit TRBD1. CDR1 is MNHEY, CDR2 SMNVEV, per germline (reference sequence). Trimming at V came to 8 bases and at J to 4 bases, leaving 3 bases not matched to a gene. CDR3 length equals 13 residues. DNA for the CDR3: TGTGCCAGCGGGACAGGGGGGATCTATGGCTACACCTTC. Residues: CASGTGGIYGYTF.

This clone has more than one count but fewer than ten. The chain combines TRBV2 with TRBJ2-7; a possible D gene is TRBD2 (6 bases). CDR1 is SNHLY, CDR2 FYNNEI, per germline. Trimming cost V 4 bases and J 0 bases, with 19 bases left between them. The CDR3 length is 17 residues. CDR3 sequence reads: CASSVVGIADDSYEQYF. CDR3 DNA sequence: TGTGCCAGCAGTGTGGTCGGGATAGCGGACGACTCCTACGAGCAGTACTTC.

V gene TRBV30 combines with J gene TRBJ2-7; no reliable D call. With 8 bases removed from V and 0 bases from J, the gap between germline ends came to 8 bases. The CDR3 covers 11 residues. Germline assignment: CDR1 GTSNPN and CDR2 SVGIG (reference sequence). The CDR3 reads CAGWISYEQYF. For the CDR3, the DNA is TGTGCCGGGTGGATCTCCTACGAGCAGTACTTC.

The chain couples TRBV7-9 to TRBJ2-1, with no clear D. The germline CDR1 and CDR2 sequences are SEHNR and FQNEAQ (reference sequence). There are 14 residues in the CDR3. V was cut by 2 bases and J by 5 bases, with 10 bases left in between. CDR3 sequence: CASSLSRTDNEQFF. Here the CDR3 DNA reads TGTGCCAGCAGCTTATCTCGTACAGACAATGAGCAGTTCTTC. Complete variable domain (other parts from reference TRBV7-9 and TRBJ2-1): DTGVSQNPRHKITKRGQNVTFRCDPISEHNRLYWYRQTLGQGPEFLTYFQNEAQLEKSRLLSDRFSAERPKGSFSTLEIQRTEQGDSAMYLCASSLSRTDNEQFFGPGTRLTVL.

V gene TRBV2 combines with J gene TRBJ1-2; no reliable D call. Germline CDR1 reads SNHLY; CDR2 reads FYNNEI. The V and J ends lost 0 bases and 0 bases respectively, with 5 bases between them. This CDR3 spans 14 amino acids. In nucleotides, the CDR3 is TGTGCCAGCAGTGAAGCCACTCCTAACTATGGCTACACCTTC. Its translation: CASSEATPNYGYTF.

This clone was seen more than once but under ten times. The J gene is TRBJ2-3, the V gene TRBV19; TRBD2 aligns across 13 bases. The CDR3 covers 15 residues. Germline CDR1 and CDR2: LNHDA and SQIVND (reference sequence). The junction had 3 bases not matched to a gene; V was cut back by 3 bases and J by 6 bases. CDR3 protein: CASSIGTSGADTQYF. The CDR3 DNA reads as TGTGCCAGTAGTATTGGGACTAGCGGGGCCGATACGCAGTATTTT.

The chain recombines TRBV5-6 with TRBJ2-3, with TRBD1 matching over 9 bases. The CDR3 runs 16 residues. Germline V gives CDR1 SGHDT, CDR2 YYEEEE. V was clipped by 2 bases and J by 4 bases; unmatched bases: 8. The CDR3 is CASSFGDREDADTQYF. The CDR3 DNA sequence: TGTGCCAGCAGCTTTGGGGACAGGGAGGACGCAGATACGCAGTATTTT.

The rearrangement joins TRBV6-5 to TRBJ2-7; TRBD2 agrees at 7 bases. Germline V gene lookup returns CDR1 MNHEY and CDR2 SVGAGI. This CDR3 comprises 14 residues. V shed 4 bases and J 3 bases; nucleotides not matched to a gene: 6. The CDR3 sequence is CASSFRDYFYEQYF. The CDR3, as DNA: TGTGCCAGCAGTTTTCGGGACTATTTCTACGAGCAGTACTTC.

J is TRBJ2-7 and V is TRBV2; 10 bases match TRBD1. J lost 6 bases, V lost 6 bases, and 11 bases had no gene match. There are 15 residues in the CDR3. The germline CDR1 and CDR2 sequences are SNHLY and FYNNEI. CDR3 coding DNA: TGTGCCAGCAGGGATCGACAGGGGGCAGCCCTCGAGCAGTACTTC. The encoded protein is CASRDRQGAALEQYF.

The chain employs TRBV6-5 and TRBJ2-3, with TRBD2 identical over 12 bases. This CDR3 has 15 residues. With 5 bases clipped from V and 4 bases from J, the junction kept 4 bases outside the gene matches. The germline gives CDR1 MNHEY, CDR2 SVGAGI. CDR3 sequence (DNA): TGTGCCAGCAGTGTGACTAGCGGGGGACCAGATACGCAGTATTTT. It yields the protein CASSVTSGGPDTQYF.

The CDR3 loop reads CSAPGGTGAYNEQFF. CDR3 nucleotide sequence: TGCAGCGCCCCGGGTGGGACAGGTGCCTACAATGAGCAGTTCTTC. V usage is TRBV29-1 and J usage is TRBJ2-1; TRBD1 matches at 8 bases. This CDR3 comprises 15 residues. J gave up 2 bases and V 7 bases, and 10 bases lay outside the gene matches. Germline V CDR1 and CDR2: SQVTM, ANQGSEA.

J is TRBJ2-1 and V is TRBV5-1; D is possibly TRBD2 (6 bases). CDR1 and CDR2 (germline): SGHRS, YFSETQ. The CDR3 is 15 residues long. Trimming took 1 base from V and 5 from J, leaving 13 bases between them. The CDR3 region is CASSLTQGGHNEQFF. CDR3 in DNA: TGCGCCAGCAGCTTGACCCAGGGAGGCCACAATGAGCAGTTCTTC. Full variable domain (remainder filled in from reference TRBV5-1 and TRBJ2-1): KAGVTQTPRYLIKTRGQQVTLSCSPISGHRSVSWYQQTPGQGLQFLFEYFSETQRNKGNFPGRFSGRQFSNSRSEMNVSTLELGDSALYLCASSLTQGGHNEQFFGPGTRLTVL.